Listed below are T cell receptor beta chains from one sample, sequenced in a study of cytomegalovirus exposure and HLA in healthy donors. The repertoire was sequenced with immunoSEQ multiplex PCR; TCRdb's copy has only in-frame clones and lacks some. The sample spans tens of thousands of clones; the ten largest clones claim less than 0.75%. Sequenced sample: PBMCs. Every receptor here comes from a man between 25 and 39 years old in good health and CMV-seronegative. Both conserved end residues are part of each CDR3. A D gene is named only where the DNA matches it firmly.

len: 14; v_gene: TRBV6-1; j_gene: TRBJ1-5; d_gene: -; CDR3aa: CASSNQGINQPQHF; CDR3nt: TGTGCCAGCAGTAACCAGGGAATTAATCAGCCCCAGCATTTT
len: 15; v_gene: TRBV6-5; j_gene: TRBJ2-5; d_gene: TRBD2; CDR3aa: CASSLRLAGLETQYF; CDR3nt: TGTGCCAGCAGCCTTAGACTAGCGGGATTGGAGACCCAGTACTTC
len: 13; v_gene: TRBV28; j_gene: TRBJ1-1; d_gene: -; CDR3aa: CASTRGGTPEAFF; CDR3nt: TGTGCCAGCACCCGGGGAGGGACCCCTGAAGCTTTCTTT
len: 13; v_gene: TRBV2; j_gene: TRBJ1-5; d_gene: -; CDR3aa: CASRTREWEPQHF; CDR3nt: TGTGCCAGCAGGACGAGGGAGTGGGAGCCCCAGCATTTT
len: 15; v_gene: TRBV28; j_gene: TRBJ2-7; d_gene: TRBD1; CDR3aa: CASSPAPDRGLEQYF; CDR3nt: TGTGCCAGTAGTCCTGCCCCGGACAGGGGCCTCGAGCAGTACTTC
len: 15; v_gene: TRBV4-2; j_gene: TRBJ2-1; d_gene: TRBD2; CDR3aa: CASSRGLADDNEQFF; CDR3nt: TGTGCCAGCAGCCGCGGACTAGCGGATGACAATGAGCAGTTCTTC
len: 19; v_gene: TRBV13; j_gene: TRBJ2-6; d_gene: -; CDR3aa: CASSLQAQGILLGANVLTF; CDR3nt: TGTGCCAGCAGCTTACAGGCCCAGGGAATTCTCCTTGGGGCCAACGTCCTGACTTTC
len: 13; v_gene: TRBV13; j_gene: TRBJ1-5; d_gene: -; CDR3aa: CASSLFNDQPQHF; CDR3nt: TGTGCCAGCAGCTTATTTAATGATCAGCCCCAGCATTTT
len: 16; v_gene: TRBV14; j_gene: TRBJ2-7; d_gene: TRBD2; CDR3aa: CASSQEGLAGFYEQYF; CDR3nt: TGTGCCAGCAGCCAAGAAGGTCTAGCGGGGTTTTACGAGCAGTACTTC
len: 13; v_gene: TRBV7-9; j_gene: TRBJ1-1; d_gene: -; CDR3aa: CAVENFSNTEAFF; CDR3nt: TGTGCCGTTGAAAACTTTTCAAACACTGAAGCTTTCTTT
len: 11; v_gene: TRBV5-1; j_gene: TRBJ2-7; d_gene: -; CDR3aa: CASSGVDRQYF; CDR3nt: TGCGCCAGCAGCGGGGTTGACAGGCAGTACTTC
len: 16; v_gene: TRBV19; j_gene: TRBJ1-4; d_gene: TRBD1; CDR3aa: CASSIGTGHTSEKLFF; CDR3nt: TGTGCCAGTAGTATAGGGACAGGCCATACCTCCGAAAAACTGTTTTTT
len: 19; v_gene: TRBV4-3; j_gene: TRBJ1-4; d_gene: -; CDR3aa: CASSQAPGHGAVTNEKLFF; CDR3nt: TGCGCCAGCAGCCAAGCGCCGGGACACGGCGCTGTAACTAATGAAAAACTGTTTTTT
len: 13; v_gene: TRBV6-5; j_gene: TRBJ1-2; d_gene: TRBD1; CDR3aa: CARSKQGAGGYTF; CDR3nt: TGTGCCCGCAGTAAACAGGGGGCAGGTGGCTACACCTTC
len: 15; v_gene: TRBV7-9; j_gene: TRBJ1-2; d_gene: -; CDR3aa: CASRSFRGADYGYTF; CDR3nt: TGTGCCAGCAGGAGCTTTAGGGGCGCCGACTATGGCTACACCTTC
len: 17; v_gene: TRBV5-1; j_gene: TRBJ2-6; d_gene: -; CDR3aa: CASSLVVGSSGANVLTF; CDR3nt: TGCGCCAGCAGCTTGGTGGTCGGGAGCTCTGGGGCCAACGTCCTGACTTTC
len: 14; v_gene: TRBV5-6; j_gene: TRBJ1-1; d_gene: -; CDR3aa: CASSLGGGLTEAFF; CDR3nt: TGTGCCAGCAGCTTGGGGGGGGGTTTAACTGAAGCTTTCTTT
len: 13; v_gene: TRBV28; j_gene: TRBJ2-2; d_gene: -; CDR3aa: CASTLGAPGELFF; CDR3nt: TGTGCCAGCACCCTGGGAGCCCCGGGGGAGCTGTTTTTT
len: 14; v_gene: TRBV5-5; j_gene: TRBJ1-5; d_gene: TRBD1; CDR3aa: CASSLTGVVQPQHF; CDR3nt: TGTGCCAGCAGCTTGACAGGGGTGGTCCAGCCCCAGCATTTT
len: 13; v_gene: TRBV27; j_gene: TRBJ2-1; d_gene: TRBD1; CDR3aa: CASSQPTGVEQFF; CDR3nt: TGTGCCAGCAGTCAACCGACAGGGGTTGAGCAGTTCTTC
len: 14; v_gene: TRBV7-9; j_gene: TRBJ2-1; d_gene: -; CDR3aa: CASSIAALENEQFF; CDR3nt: TGTGCCAGCAGCATAGCGGCCCTGGAGAATGAGCAGTTCTTC
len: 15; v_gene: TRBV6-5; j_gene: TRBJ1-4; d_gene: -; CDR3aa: CASRSLQGRNEKLFF; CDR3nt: TGTGCCAGCAGGTCCCTACAGGGTCGTAATGAAAAACTGTTTTTT
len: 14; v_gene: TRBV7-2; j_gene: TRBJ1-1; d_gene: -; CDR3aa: CASSLDRSWTEAFF; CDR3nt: TGTGCCAGCAGCTTAGACAGGAGTTGGACTGAAGCTTTCTTT
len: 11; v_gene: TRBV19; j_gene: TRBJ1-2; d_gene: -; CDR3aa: CASSIAYGYTF; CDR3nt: TGTGCCAGTAGTATAGCTTATGGCTACACCTTC
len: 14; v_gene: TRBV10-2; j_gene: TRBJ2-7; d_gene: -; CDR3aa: CASKPPVASYEQYF; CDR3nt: TGCGCCAGCAAACCACCAGTGGCTTCCTACGAGCAGTACTTC
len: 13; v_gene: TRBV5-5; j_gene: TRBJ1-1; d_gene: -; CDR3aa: CASSLGGTSEAFF; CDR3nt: TGTGCCAGCAGCTTGGGGGGGACTTCTGAAGCTTTCTTT
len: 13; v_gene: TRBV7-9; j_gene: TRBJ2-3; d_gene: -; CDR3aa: CAKGGSGTDTQYF; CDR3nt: TGTGCCAAAGGAGGCTCGGGCACAGATACGCAGTATTTT
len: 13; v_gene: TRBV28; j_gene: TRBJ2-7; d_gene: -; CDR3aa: CASSRRGTYEQYF; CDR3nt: TGTGCCAGCAGTCGCCGGGGGACCTACGAGCAGTACTTC
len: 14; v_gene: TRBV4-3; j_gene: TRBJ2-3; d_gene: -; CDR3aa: CASSQDLRGQTQYF; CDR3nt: TGCGCCAGCAGCCAAGACTTGCGGGGGCAAACGCAGTATTTT
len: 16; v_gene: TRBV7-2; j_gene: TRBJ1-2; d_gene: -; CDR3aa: CASSLGGAGLGGGYTF; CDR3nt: TGTGCCAGCAGCTTAGGCGGGGCGGGTTTGGGCGGAGGCTACACCTTC
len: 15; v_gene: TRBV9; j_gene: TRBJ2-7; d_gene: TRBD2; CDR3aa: CASSVEAGGGYEQYF; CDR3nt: TGTGCCAGCAGCGTAGAGGCGGGAGGGGGGTACGAGCAGTACTTC
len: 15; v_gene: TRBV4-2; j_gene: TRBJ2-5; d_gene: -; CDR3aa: CASSQDWRFQETQYF; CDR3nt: TGTGCCAGCAGCCAAGACTGGCGGTTCCAAGAGACCCAGTACTTC
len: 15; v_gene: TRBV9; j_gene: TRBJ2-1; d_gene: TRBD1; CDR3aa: CASSVGGQGLYEQFF; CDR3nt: TGTGCCAGCAGCGTGGGAGGACAGGGGCTTTATGAGCAGTTCTTC
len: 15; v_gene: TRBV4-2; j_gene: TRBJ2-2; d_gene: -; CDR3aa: CASSQETASTGELFF; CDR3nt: TGTGCCAGCAGCCAAGAGACAGCTAGCACCGGGGAGCTGTTTTTT
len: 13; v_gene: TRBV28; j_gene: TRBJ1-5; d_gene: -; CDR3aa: CASRGQFNQPQHF; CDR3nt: TGTGCCAGCAGAGGACAGTTCAATCAGCCCCAGCATTTT
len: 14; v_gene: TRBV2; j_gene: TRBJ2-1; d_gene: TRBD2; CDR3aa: CASSTRTSGGEQFF; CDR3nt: TGTGCCAGCAGTACCCGGACCAGCGGGGGTGAGCAGTTCTTC
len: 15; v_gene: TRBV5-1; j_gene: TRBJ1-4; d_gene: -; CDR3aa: CASSPRGSSNEKLFF; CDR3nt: TGCGCCAGCAGCCCTAGAGGGTCATCTAATGAAAAACTGTTTTTT
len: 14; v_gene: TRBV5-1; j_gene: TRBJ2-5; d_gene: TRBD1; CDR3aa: CASSPLTGQETQYF; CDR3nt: TGCGCCAGCAGCCCGCTGACAGGGCAAGAGACCCAGTACTTC
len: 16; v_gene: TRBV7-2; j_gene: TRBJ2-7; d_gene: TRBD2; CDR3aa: CASSLNRRAGAYEQYF; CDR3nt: TGTGCCAGCAGCTTAAACCGGCGAGCGGGGGCCTACGAGCAGTACTTC
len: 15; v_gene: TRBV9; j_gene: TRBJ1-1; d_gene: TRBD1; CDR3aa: CASSPRTGGDTEAFF; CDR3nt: TGTGCCAGCAGCCCACGGACAGGAGGAGACACTGAAGCTTTCTTT
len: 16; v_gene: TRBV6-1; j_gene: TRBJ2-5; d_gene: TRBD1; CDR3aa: CASSADAPDREETQYF; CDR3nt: TGTGCCAGCAGTGCCGATGCACCTGACAGGGAAGAGACCCAGTACTTC
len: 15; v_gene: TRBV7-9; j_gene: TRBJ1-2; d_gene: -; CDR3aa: CASSLGVAGHYGYTF; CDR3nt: TGTGCCAGCAGCTTAGGCGTAGCAGGACATTATGGCTACACCTTC